The clone carrying this TCR beta chain was recorded at least ten times. No antigen is known for it. Germline lookup yields CDR1 SGHRS and CDR2 YFSETQ. The CDR3 covers 14 residues. Trimming shortened V by 1 base and J by 4 bases, and 11 bases separated the two germline ends. The data were taken from a study of molecular identifiers for immune sequencing clone quantification. Study results and caveats: Spiked Jurkat TCR RNA equivalent to one cell was reportedly detectable in about a million naive cells. Clone sizes could be underestimated for highly expanded clones when identical TCR molecules share a barcode.

Naive CD8 T cells were sorted as CD8+CD4-CCR7+CD45RA+. Both previously described methods and listed TCR primers were employed to make bulk TCR libraries. MiXCR, applied by TCRdb to the PCR reads, yields one record per CDR3 protein. Of 550,000 to 750,000 distinct CDR3 sequences listed, just under 20% are singletons. The sequencing input was naive CD8+ T cells from blood, with Jurkat cell RNA spiked in. The subset was: FACS-sorted CD8+CD4-CCR7+CD45RA+ naive T cells. V gene TRBV5-1 combines with J gene TRBJ1-1; D perhaps matches TRBD1 (5 bases). The receptor was derived from a human donor in good health. Some libraries in this study had Jurkat cell RNA spiked in. The DNA for the CDR3 is TGCGCCAGCAGCTTGAAGGCAGGGCTCACTGAAGCTTTCTTT. This translates into CASSLKAGLTEAFF.